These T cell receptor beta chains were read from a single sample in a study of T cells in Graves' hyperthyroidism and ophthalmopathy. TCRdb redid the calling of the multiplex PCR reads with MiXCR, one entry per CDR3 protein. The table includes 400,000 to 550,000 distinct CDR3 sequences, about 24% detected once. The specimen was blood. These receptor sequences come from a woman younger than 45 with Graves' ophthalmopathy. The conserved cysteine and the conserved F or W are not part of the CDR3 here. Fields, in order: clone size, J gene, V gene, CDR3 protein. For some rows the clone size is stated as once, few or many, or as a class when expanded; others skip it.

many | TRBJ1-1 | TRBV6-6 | ASSPGTGGRYTEAF
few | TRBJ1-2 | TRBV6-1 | ASSGDRGYGYGYT
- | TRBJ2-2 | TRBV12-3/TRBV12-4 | ASSPPPRGSSGELF
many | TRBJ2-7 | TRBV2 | ASSGQNYEQY
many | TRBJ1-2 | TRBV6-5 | ASSPADRSFYGYT
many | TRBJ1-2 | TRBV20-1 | SARESGSGRTGYT
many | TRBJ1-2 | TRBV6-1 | ASNRGGGVEGYT
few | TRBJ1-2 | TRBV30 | AWRDWRGPLDGYT
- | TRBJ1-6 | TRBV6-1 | ASTLAPQGNSPLH
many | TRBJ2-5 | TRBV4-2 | ASSPEAGQGAVTQY
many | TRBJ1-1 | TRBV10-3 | AIHSGAGSEAF
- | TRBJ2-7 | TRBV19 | ASSTKDRSPYEQY
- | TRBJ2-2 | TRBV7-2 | ASSLGSAGELF
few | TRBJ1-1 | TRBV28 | ASEVPPGQGVRAF
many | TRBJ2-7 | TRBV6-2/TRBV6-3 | ASSYPSGTVIDYEQY
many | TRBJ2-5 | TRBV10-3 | AISERGGSETQY
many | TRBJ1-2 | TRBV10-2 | ASMRGWSDGYT
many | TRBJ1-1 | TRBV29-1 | SGMDTLNTEAF
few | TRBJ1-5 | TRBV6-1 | ASIGGQGGQPQH